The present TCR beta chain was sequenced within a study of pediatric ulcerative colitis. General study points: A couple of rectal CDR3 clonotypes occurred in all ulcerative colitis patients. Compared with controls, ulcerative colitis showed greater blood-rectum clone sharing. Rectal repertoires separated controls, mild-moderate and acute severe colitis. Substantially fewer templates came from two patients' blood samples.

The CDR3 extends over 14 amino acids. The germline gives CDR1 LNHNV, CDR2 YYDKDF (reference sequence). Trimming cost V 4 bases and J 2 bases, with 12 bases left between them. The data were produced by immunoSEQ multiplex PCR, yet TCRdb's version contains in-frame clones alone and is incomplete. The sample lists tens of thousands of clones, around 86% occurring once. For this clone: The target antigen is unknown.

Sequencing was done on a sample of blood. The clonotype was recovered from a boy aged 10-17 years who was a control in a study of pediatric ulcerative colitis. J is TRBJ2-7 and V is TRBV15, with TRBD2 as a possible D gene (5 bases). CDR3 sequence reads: CATSTRTGPYEQYF. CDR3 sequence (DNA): TGTGCCACCAGCACCCGGACTGGTCCCTACGAGCAGTACTTC.